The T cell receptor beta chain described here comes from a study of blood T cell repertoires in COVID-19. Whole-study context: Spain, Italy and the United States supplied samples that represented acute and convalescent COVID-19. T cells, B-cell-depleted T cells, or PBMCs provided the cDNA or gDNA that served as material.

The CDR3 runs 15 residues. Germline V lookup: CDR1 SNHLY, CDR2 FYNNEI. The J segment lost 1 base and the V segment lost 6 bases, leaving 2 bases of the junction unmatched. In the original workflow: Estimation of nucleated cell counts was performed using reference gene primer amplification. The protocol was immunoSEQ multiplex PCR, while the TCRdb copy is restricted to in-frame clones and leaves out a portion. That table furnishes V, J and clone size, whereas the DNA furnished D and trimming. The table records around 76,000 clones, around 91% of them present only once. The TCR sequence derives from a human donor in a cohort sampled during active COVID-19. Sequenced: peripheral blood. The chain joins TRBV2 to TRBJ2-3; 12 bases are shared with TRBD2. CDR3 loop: CASRRLAGGTDTQYF. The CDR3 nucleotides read TGTGCCAGCAGACGACTAGCGGGGGGCACAGATACGCAGTATTTT. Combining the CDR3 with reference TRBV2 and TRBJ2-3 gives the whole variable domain EPEVTQTPSHQVTQMGQEVILRCVPISNHLYFYWYRQILGQKVEFLVSFYNNEISEKSEIFDDQFSVERPDGSNFTLKIRSTKLEDSAMYFCASRRLAGGTDTQYFGPGTRLTVL.